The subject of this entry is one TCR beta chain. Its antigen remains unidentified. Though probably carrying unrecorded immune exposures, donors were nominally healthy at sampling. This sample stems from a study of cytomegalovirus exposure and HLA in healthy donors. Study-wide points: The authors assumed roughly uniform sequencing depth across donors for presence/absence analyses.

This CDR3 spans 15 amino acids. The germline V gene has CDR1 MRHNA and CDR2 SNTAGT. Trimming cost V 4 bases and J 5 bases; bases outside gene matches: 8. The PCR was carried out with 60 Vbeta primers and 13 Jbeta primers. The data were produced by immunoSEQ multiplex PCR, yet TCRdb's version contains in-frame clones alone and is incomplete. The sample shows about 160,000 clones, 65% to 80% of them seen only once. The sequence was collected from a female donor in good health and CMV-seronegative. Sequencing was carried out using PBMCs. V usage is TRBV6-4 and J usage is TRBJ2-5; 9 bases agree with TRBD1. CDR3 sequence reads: CASSGSGTGRETQYF. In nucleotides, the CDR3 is TGTGCCAGCAGTGGGTCCGGGACAGGGAGGGAGACCCAGTACTTC.